Below, 32 T cell receptor beta chains from the same sample are listed, as sequenced in a study of blood T cell repertoires in COVID-19. This table comes from immunoSEQ multiplex PCR, and its TCRdb copy is limited to in-frame clones, with some not included. The table lists some 300,000 clones, around nine tenths of them singletons, with around 13% in the top ten. The sample consisted of peripheral blood. The receptors originated from a woman in her 70s with COVID-19, enrolled during active disease.

With respect to this clone: At the DNA level, this CDR3 is encoded by other sequences in the same sample as well. V gene TRBV7-2 combines with J gene TRBJ1-2, with TRBD1 matching 7 bases. This CDR3 comprises 13 residues. V gave up 3 bases and J gave up 4 bases; unmatched junction bases: 2. Germline V lookup: CDR1 SGHTA, CDR2 FQGNSA. CDR3 DNA sequence: TGTGCCAGCAGCTTGACAGGGTCCTATGGCTACACCTTC. This codes for CASSLTGSYGYTF.

CDR3: CASGTFGYTF. CDR3 sequence (DNA): TGTGCCAGCGGGACATTTGGCTACACCTTC. V usage is TRBV2 and J usage is TRBJ1-2; tentatively, D is TRBD1 (6 bases). Between the trimmed V and J ends, which lost 8 bases and 7 bases, there was a span of 8 bases. The CDR3 is made up of 10 amino acids. Germline V gene sequence: CDR1 SNHLY, CDR2 FYNNEI.

The chain uses TRBV11-2 and TRBJ1-2, with a possible D match to TRBD1 (5 bases). The CDR3 loop spans 15 amino acids. Germline values: CDR1 SGHAT, CDR2 FQNNGV. The V end lost 0 bases, the J end lost 4 bases, and 12 bases lay between the germline ends. The CDR3 is CASSLEGAASYGYTF. CDR3 sequence (DNA): TGTGCCAGCAGCTTAGAAGGGGCCGCTAGCTATGGCTACACCTTC. The whole variable domain, filled in from reference TRBV11-2 and TRBJ1-2, reads EAGVAQSPRYKIIEKRQSVAFWCNPISGHATLYWYQQILGQGPKLLIQFQNNGVVDDSQLPKDRFSAERLKGVDSTLKIQPAKLEDSAVYLCASSLEGAASYGYTFGSGTRLTVV.

J is TRBJ1-2 and V is TRBV7-9, with a weak D call TRBD1 (6 bases). The CDR3 totals 14 residues. Looked up from germline, CDR1 is SEHNR and CDR2 is FQNEAQ (reference sequence). Trimming took 3 bases from V and 4 from J, leaving 12 bases between them. The DNA for the CDR3 is TGTGCCAGCAGCTTTACGACAGGCCCCTATGGCTACACCTTC. Its protein is CASSFTTGPYGYTF.

The CDR3 region has the DNA TGTGCCAGTTTTTCCTCACAGGGTCCGAATGGCTACACCTTC. Its translation is CASFSSQGPNGYTF. This rearrangement joins TRBV19 to TRBJ1-2; tentatively, D is TRBD1 (6 bases). Germline V gene lookup returns CDR1 LNHDA and CDR2 SQIVND (reference sequence). The length of the CDR3 is 14 residues. V was shortened by 8 bases and J by 6 bases, with 19 bases between the two germline ends.

V and J are TRBV5-4 and TRBJ2-3; no definite D call. The CDR3 length is 14 residues. From germline, CDR1 is SGHNT and CDR2 YYREEE (reference sequence). The V and J ends lost 2 bases and 1 base respectively, with 8 bases between them. CDR3 loop: CASSFLEGTDTQYF. The CDR3 DNA follows: TGTGCCAGCAGCTTCCTCGAGGGCACAGATACGCAGTATTTT. Combining the CDR3 with reference TRBV5-4 and TRBJ2-3 gives the whole variable domain ETGVTQSPTHLIKTRGQQVTLRCSSQSGHNTVSWYQQALGQGPQFIFQYYREEENGRGNFPPRFSGLQFPNYSSELNVNALELDDSALYLCASSFLEGTDTQYFGPGTRLTVL.

The rearrangement joins TRBV9 to TRBJ1-6; the D is unclear. V lost 3 bases, J lost 7 bases, and 8 bases lay in between. CDR1 and CDR2 from the germline V gene are SGDLS and YYNGEE. CDR3 length: 13 residues. The DNA for the CDR3 is TGTGCCAGCAGCGAGCGTACCAATTCACCCCTCCACTTT. Protein sequence: CASSERTNSPLHF.

V gene TRBV27 combines with J gene TRBJ1-2; D may be TRBD1 (5 bases). V lost 6 bases to trimming and J lost 8 bases, with 19 bases between them. The V gene's germline CDR1 is MNHEY and CDR2 SMNVEV (reference sequence). The CDR3 is 14 amino acids. The CDR3 loop reads CASSSRDFRGGYTF. The DNA for the CDR3 is TGTGCCAGCAGCTCCAGGGATTTCCGAGGCGGCTACACCTTC.

The J gene is TRBJ1-4, the V gene TRBV3-1 (or the pseudogene TRBV3-2); 7 bases map to TRBD1. V dropped 4 bases and J dropped 4; count of bases not matched to a gene: 3. This CDR3 has 14 amino acids. CDR1 LGHDT and CDR2 YNNKEL come from the germline V gene (reference sequence). The CDR3 nucleotides read TGTGCCAGCAGCCGGGACAGAAATAATGAAAAACTGTTTTTT. This sequence encodes CASSRDRNNEKLFF.

This chain links TRBV19 with TRBJ1-3; D is unresolved. The CDR3 has 16 amino acids. Deletions cut 5 bases from V and 0 bases from J, with 14 bases between. Germline CDR1 LNHDA, CDR2 SQIVND (reference sequence). The CDR3 nucleotides are TGTGCCAGTAGTCCCCTTGGCCCGTTCTCTGGAAACACCATATATTTT. Protein product: CASSPLGPFSGNTIYF.

The chain joins TRBV13 to TRBJ2-1; D gene uncertain. Trimming left V 3 bases short and J 7 bases short, with 4 bases between. The CDR3 has 11 residues. CDR1 and CDR2 from the germline V gene are PRHDT and FYEKMQ (reference sequence). As DNA, the CDR3 is TGTGCCAGCAGCTTTAGTAATGAGCAGTTCTTC. This translates into CASSFSNEQFF.

In its sample, this clone was seen once. The chain couples TRBV5-1 to TRBJ2-7, with 8 bases aligning to TRBD1. CDR1 is SGHRS, CDR2 YFSETQ, per germline. J lost 5 bases, V lost 4 bases, and 2 bases had no gene match. The CDR3 is 12 amino acids. CDR3 in amino acids: CASSPQGDEQYF. The DNA of the CDR3 is TGCGCCAGCAGCCCACAGGGGGACGAGCAGTACTTC.

The rearrangement links TRBV30 to TRBJ2-1, with 8 bases lining up with TRBD2. The V gene's germline CDR1 is GTSNPN and CDR2 SVGIG (reference sequence). The length of the CDR3 is 13 residues. Unmatched junction bases numbered 8, after V lost 4 bases and J lost 9 bases. The DNA of the CDR3 is TGTGCCTGGACCCGACTAGCGAAGGGTGAGCAGTTCTTC. This sequence encodes CAWTRLAKGEQFF. Full variable domain (missing parts from reference TRBV30 and TRBJ2-1): SQTIHQWPATLVQPVGSPLSLECTVEGTSNPNLYWYRQAAGRGLQLLFYSVGIGQISSEVPQNLSASRPQDRQFILSSKKLLLSDSGFYLCAWTRLAKGEQFFGPGTRLTVL.

V is TRBV24-1 and J is TRBJ2-7; 10 bases line up with TRBD1. CDR3 length equals 15 residues. The germline CDR1 and CDR2 sequences are KGHDR and SFDVKD. V was pared by 3 bases and J by 5 bases, with 6 bases of the junction left unmatched. The CDR3 loop reads CATSDPGTGEHEQYF. The DNA of the CDR3 is TGTGCCACCAGTGATCCCGGGACAGGGGAACACGAGCAGTACTTC.

V usage is TRBV5-1 and J usage is TRBJ1-4; TRBD1 agrees at 9 bases. CDR3 length: 13 amino acids. With 8 bases clipped from V and 7 bases from J, the junction kept 6 bases outside the gene matches. Germline lookup yields CDR1 SGHRS and CDR2 YFSETQ. The CDR3 protein is CASRQGVTEKLFF. Written as DNA, the CDR3 is TGCGCCAGTCGACAGGGGGTTACTGAAAAACTGTTTTTT. The whole variable domain, remainder taken from reference TRBV5-1 and TRBJ1-4, is KAGVTQTPRYLIKTRGQQVTLSCSPISGHRSVSWYQQTPGQGLQFLFEYFSETQRNKGNFPGRFSGRQFSNSRSEMNVSTLELGDSALYLCASRQGVTEKLFFGSGTQLSVL.

This clone was recorded only once. This sequence joins TRBV4-3 and TRBJ1-2; D possibly corresponds to TRBD1 (5 bases). The CDR3 totals 15 residues. V was pared by 0 bases and J by 4 bases, with 12 bases between. Per germline, CDR1 LGHNA and CDR2 YSLEER. The CDR3: CASSQESGIPYGYTF. As DNA, the CDR3 is TGCGCCAGCAGCCAAGAATCAGGGATCCCCTATGGCTACACCTTC.

This rearrangement joins TRBV6-6 to TRBJ2-2; the match to TRBD2 covers 9 bases. The CDR3 length is 14 residues. CDR1 and CDR2 (germline): MNHNY, SVGAGI (reference sequence). The trim removed 8 bases at V and 6 bases at J, leaving 7 bases unmatched. CDR3 DNA sequence: TGTGCCAGCGGGGCGGGGGGGCCCGCCGGGGAGCTGTTTTTT. Its protein product is CASGAGGPAGELFF.

The V and J genes are TRBV19 and TRBJ2-6; 7 nucleotides agree with TRBD2. Unmatched junction bases numbered 6, after V lost 4 bases and J lost 0 bases. The germline V gene encodes CDR1 LNHDA and CDR2 SQIVND (reference sequence). There are 17 residues in the CDR3. CDR3 DNA: TGTGCCAGTAGTAGGGGCGGGGGAAACTCTGGGGCCAACGTCCTGACTTTC. As protein: CASSRGGGNSGANVLTF.

The CDR3 here is CASIPRGVRTEAFF. In DNA, the CDR3 is TGTGCCAGCATCCCGCGGGGCGTAAGGACTGAAGCTTTCTTT. V is TRBV6-2 or TRBV6-3 and J is TRBJ1-1, with a possible D match to TRBD1 (5 bases). Germline V gives CDR1 MNHEY, CDR2 SVGEGT. V was shortened by 7 bases and J by 5 bases, with 17 bases between the two germline ends. The CDR3 runs to 14 residues.

The chain employs TRBV24-1 and TRBJ2-3; unclear D gene. V lost 1 base and J 6 bases, leaving 4 bases between the germline ends. Germline V CDR1 and CDR2: KGHDR, SFDVKD. This CDR3 has 12 amino acids. The CDR3: CATSDFRDTQYF. CDR3 nucleotide sequence: TGTGCCACCAGTGATTTCAGGGATACGCAGTATTTT.

The sample holds a few counts of this clone. The chain links TRBV9 to TRBJ1-5; 7 bases agree with TRBD1. Germline V gene data show CDR1 as SGDLS and CDR2 as YYNGEE. CDR3 length: 15 amino acids. Losses at the gene ends were 0 bases for V and 6 bases for J; bases not matched to a gene: 6. The DNA of the CDR3 is TGTGCCAGCAGCGTAGGCGGAGGGGGCAGTCAGCCCCAGCATTTT. Translation gives CASSVGGGGSQPQHF.

The CDR3 bases are TGTGCCAGCAGCGGGCAATCAGGGGGCGTGACTGAAGCTTTCTTT. This codes for CASSGQSGGVTEAFF. The chain has TRBV27 and TRBJ1-1; 8 bases agree with TRBD1. Unmatched junction bases numbered 11, after V lost 6 bases and J lost 5 bases. CDR3 length equals 15 residues. Germline V CDR1 and CDR2: MNHEY, SMNVEV (reference sequence).

The sample holds a few counts of this clone. The V and J genes are TRBV19 and TRBJ2-1; D may be TRBD2 (5 bases). Per the germline V gene, CDR1 is LNHDA and CDR2 is SQIVND (reference sequence). V lost 11 bases to trimming and J lost 0 bases, with 14 bases between them. The CDR3 consists of 14 residues. CDR3 bases: TGTGCCTCTACCCAGCGGAGCTCCTACAATGAGCAGTTCTTC. This encodes CASTQRSSYNEQFF.

This clone appeared once. The chain employs TRBV6-1 and TRBJ1-6; D not certain. The CDR3 has 13 amino acids. CDR1 is MNHNS, CDR2 SASEGT, per germline. Trimming removed 0 bases from V and 8 bases from J, with 5 bases in between. The CDR3 DNA is TGTGCCAGCAGTGAAGCAAGCGATTCACCCCTCCACTTT. It translates to CASSEASDSPLHF.

The chain joins TRBV19 to TRBJ2-1; TRBD2 aligns across 16 bases. Germline CDR1 LNHDA, CDR2 SQIVND (reference sequence). V gave up 2 bases and J gave up 2 bases; unmatched junction bases: 6. The CDR3 is 19 residues long. The CDR3 region has the DNA TGTGCCAGTAGTATAACTGGGACTAGCGGGGGGGGAGCCTACAATGAGCAGTTCTTC. This gives the protein CASSITGTSGGGAYNEQFF.

The J gene is TRBJ1-1, the V gene TRBV7-9; 11 bases are a match to TRBD1. V lost 3 bases, J lost 1 base, and 4 bases stayed unmatched. In germline, CDR1 is SEHNR, CDR2 FQNEAQ (reference sequence). This CDR3 region has 16 residues. The CDR3 loop reads CASSFLGQGANTEAFF. DNA for the CDR3: TGTGCCAGCAGCTTTTTAGGACAGGGGGCGAACACTGAAGCTTTCTTT.

The J gene is TRBJ2-1, the V gene TRBV6-5, with a possible D match to TRBD1 (6 bases). The germline V and J ends were trimmed by 6 bases and 10 bases, with 13 bases remaining between them. Germline CDR1 MNHEY, CDR2 SVGAGI. CDR3 size: 12 residues. CDR3 sequence: CASRRRQDEQFF. CDR3 in DNA: TGTGCCAGCAGACGAAGACAGGACGAGCAGTTCTTC.

The chain uses TRBV12-3 or TRBV12-4 and TRBJ1-4, with TRBD1 matching 7 bases. V lost 5 bases, J lost 7 bases, and 4 bases stayed unmatched. CDR3 length: 13 amino acids. The CDR3 is CASSRGRVEKLFF. The DNA for the CDR3 is TGTGCCAGCAGTAGGGGGCGTGTTGAAAAACTGTTTTTT.

The table lists this clone with a count of one. The CDR3 DNA is TGTGCCAGCAGAACTACGGGTCCGGACATTCAGTACTTC. This sequence encodes CASRTTGPDIQYF. The chain carries TRBV27 and TRBJ2-4, with no clear D. CDR1 and CDR2 from the germline V gene are MNHEY and SMNVEV (reference sequence). V lost 6 bases to trimming and J lost 8 bases, with 14 bases between them. The CDR3 is 13 amino acids.

The V gene is TRBV29-1, the J gene TRBJ2-2; TRBD1 is a possible D gene (5 bases). Germline values: CDR1 SQVTM, CDR2 ANQGSEA. Deletions cut 8 bases from V and 7 bases from J, with 14 bases between. CDR3 size: 12 residues. The CDR3 region has the DNA TGCAGCACCCTTCAGGGAAACGGGGAGCTGTTTTTT. It yields the protein CSTLQGNGELFF.

The genes are TRBV30 and TRBJ1-5; the D gene is possibly TRBD1 (6 bases). Germline CDR1 is GTSNPN and CDR2 is SVGIG (reference sequence). CDR3 length: 13 amino acids. V was cut by 2 bases and J by 1 base, with 6 bases left in between. This CDR3 is CAWSRGSNQPQHF. Here the CDR3 DNA reads TGTGCCTGGAGTAGGGGGAGCAATCAGCCCCAGCATTTT.

The chain employs TRBV10-3 and TRBJ2-7; tentatively, D is TRBD1 (7 bases). The V end was cut by 7 bases, the J end by 3 bases, with 13 bases between. This CDR3 is built from 13 residues. Germline V gene data show CDR1 as ENHRY and CDR2 as SYGVKD. The CDR3 nucleotides read TGTGCCATCACTGCTCAGGGGGGCTACGAGCAGTACTTC. As protein: CAITAQGGYEQYF.